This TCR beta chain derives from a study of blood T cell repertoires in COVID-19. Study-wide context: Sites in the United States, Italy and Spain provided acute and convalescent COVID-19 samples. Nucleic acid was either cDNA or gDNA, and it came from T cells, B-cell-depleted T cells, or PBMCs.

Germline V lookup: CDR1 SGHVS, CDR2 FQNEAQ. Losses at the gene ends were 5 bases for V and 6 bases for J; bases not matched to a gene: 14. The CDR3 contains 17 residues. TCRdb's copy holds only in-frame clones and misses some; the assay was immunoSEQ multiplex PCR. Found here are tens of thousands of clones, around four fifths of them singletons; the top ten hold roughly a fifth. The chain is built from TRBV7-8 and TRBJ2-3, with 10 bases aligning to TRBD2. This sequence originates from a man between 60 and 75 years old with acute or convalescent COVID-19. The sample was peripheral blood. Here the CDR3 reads CASSKRLVAGGRDTQYF. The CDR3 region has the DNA TGTGCCAGCAGCAAGCGACTAGTAGCGGGGGGCAGGGATACGCAGTATTTT.